This TCR beta chain was recorded in a study of control samples from healthy donors and cancer patients. TCRdb's copy holds only in-frame clones and misses some; the assay was immunoSEQ multiplex PCR. The profile covers approximately 120,000 clones, with about 90% appearing a single time and about 1.8% taken by the ten largest. Sequenced input: blood. This TCR was sampled from a man between 18 and 29 years old in good health.

DNA of the CDR3: TGTGCCAGCAGGTTTGGGGTAGGGAACACTGAAGCTTTCTTT. This codes for CASRFGVGNTEAFF. The genes are TRBV11-2 and TRBJ1-1; D remains ambiguous. The CDR3 sequence is 14 residues long. Trimming cost V 6 bases and J 1 base, with 12 bases left between them. Germline V gene data show CDR1 as SGHAT and CDR2 as FQNNGV.